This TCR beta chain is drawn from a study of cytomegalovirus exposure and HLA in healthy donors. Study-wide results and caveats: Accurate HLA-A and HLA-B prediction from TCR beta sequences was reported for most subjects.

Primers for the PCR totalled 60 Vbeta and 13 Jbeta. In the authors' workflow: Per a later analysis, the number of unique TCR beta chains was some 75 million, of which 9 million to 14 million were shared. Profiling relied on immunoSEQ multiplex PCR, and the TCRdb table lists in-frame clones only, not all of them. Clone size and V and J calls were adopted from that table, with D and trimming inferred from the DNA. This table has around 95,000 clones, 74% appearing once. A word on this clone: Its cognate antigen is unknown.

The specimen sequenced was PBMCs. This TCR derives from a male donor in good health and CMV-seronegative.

The CDR3 sequence is CASSWGTTDTQYF. In nucleotides, the CDR3 is TGCGCCAGCAGCTGGGGGACTACAGATACGCAGTATTTT. The chain employs TRBV5-1 and TRBJ2-3, with D possibly being TRBD2 (6 bases). The germline V gene encodes CDR1 SGHRS and CDR2 YFSETQ. The germline V and J ends were trimmed by 3 bases and 3 bases, with 8 bases remaining between them. The CDR3 covers 13 residues.